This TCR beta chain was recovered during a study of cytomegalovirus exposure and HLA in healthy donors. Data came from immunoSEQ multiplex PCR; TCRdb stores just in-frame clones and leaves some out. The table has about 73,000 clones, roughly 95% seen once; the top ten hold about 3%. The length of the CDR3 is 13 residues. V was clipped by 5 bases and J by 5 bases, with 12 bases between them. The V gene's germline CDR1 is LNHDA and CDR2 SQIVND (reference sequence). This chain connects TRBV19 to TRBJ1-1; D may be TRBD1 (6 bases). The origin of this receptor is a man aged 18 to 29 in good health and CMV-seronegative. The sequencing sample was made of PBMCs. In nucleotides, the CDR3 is TGTGCCAGTAGTCCCACAGGGAAAACTGAAGCTTTCTTT. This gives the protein CASSPTGKTEAFF.